This entry lists 14 T cell receptor beta chains sequenced from one sample in a study of shared clonotypes between healthy human individuals. Generated by immunoSEQ multiplex PCR, the TCRdb table keeps only in-frame clones and is missing some. This table has approximately 2.5 million clones, roughly 93% appearing once. The specimen was naive CD4+ T cells from PBMCs. Subset denoted: CD45RA+ positively selected. The receptors derive from a man aged 18 to 30 in good health. Some clones in this sample may be carry-over from other donors' samples.

V usage is TRBV2 and J usage is TRBJ1-1; D may be TRBD1 (5 bases). Germline values: CDR1 SNHLY, CDR2 FYNNEI. The CDR3 is 13 residues long. Between the trimmed V and J ends, which lost 5 bases and 4 bases, there was a span of 11 bases. The CDR3 DNA reads as TGTGCCAGCAGTACAGGTTGGGTCACTGAAGCTTTCTTT. Amino acid sequence: CASSTGWVTEAFF.

This chain uses TRBV28 with TRBJ1-1; a weak D match, TRBD1 (5 bases). CDR3 length equals 14 residues. CDR1 is MDHEN and CDR2 is SYDVKM in the germline V gene. V was pared by 6 bases and J by 1 base, with 12 bases between. The CDR3 nucleotides read TGTGCCAGCAGGACCGGGACGAGGAACACTGAAGCTTTCTTT. Protein: CASRTGTRNTEAFF.

The rearrangement joins TRBV7-9 to TRBJ1-1; the match to TRBD1 covers 8 bases. V gave up 3 bases and J gave up 5 bases; unmatched junction bases: 5. The CDR3 contains 14 residues. CDR1 is SEHNR, CDR2 FQNEAQ, per germline (reference sequence). The DNA for the CDR3 is TGTGCCAGCAGCTTGCAGGGGGCATTGACTGAAGCTTTCTTT. Amino acid sequence: CASSLQGALTEAFF.

The chain joins TRBV19 to TRBJ2-2; a weak D match, TRBD2 (6 bases). V lost 7 bases and J lost 2, with 14 bases in between. The CDR3 is 15 residues long. Germline V gives CDR1 LNHDA, CDR2 SQIVND (reference sequence). CDR3 region: CASTRSGPNTGELFF. The CDR3 DNA follows: TGTGCCAGTACGCGCAGCGGGCCTAACACCGGGGAGCTGTTTTTT.

V gene TRBV5-1 combines with J gene TRBJ1-1; D gene uncertain. Trimming removed 5 bases from V and 0 bases from J, with 11 bases in between. This CDR3 has 14 amino acids. The germline CDR1 and CDR2 sequences are SGHRS and YFSETQ. CDR3 DNA: TGCGCCAGCAGTTGGTTGCTTATGAACACTGAAGCTTTCTTT. It encodes CASSWLLMNTEAFF. Filled out from reference TRBV5-1 and TRBJ1-1, the complete variable domain reads KAGVTQTPRYLIKTRGQQVTLSCSPISGHRSVSWYQQTPGQGLQFLFEYFSETQRNKGNFPGRFSGRQFSNSRSEMNVSTLELGDSALYLCASSWLLMNTEAFFGQGTRLTVV.

This rearrangement joins TRBV6-1 to TRBJ2-3, with D perhaps matching TRBD1 or TRBD2 (6 bases each). The CDR3 spans 14 residues. Germline CDR1 MNHNS, CDR2 SASEGT. The ends were cut back, 5 bases at V and 3 bases at J, with 12 bases in the middle. The CDR3 region is CASSKGGLTDTQYF. CDR3 coding DNA: TGTGCCAGCAGTAAGGGGGGATTAACAGATACGCAGTATTTT.

The CDR3 DNA reads as TGCGCCAGCAGCTTGGGTCAGGAAAAAGAGACCCAGTACTTC. Encoded protein: CASSLGQEKETQYF. V and J are TRBV5-1 and TRBJ2-5; D remains ambiguous. The CDR3 has 14 amino acids. Germline loops: CDR1 SGHRS, CDR2 YFSETQ. V gave up 0 bases and J gave up 3 bases, with 9 bases separating them. Based on the CDR3 plus reference TRBV5-1 and TRBJ2-5, the full variable domain is KAGVTQTPRYLIKTRGQQVTLSCSPISGHRSVSWYQQTPGQGLQFLFEYFSETQRNKGNFPGRFSGRQFSNSRSEMNVSTLELGDSALYLCASSLGQEKETQYFGPGTRLLVL.

The CDR3 here is CASSQGAWYGYTF. In DNA form, the CDR3 reads TGTGCCAGCAGCCAGGGGGCCTGGTATGGCTACACCTTC. The chain has TRBV6-5 and TRBJ1-2; TRBD1 aligns across 8 bases. The CDR3 consists of 13 residues. The germline V gene has CDR1 MNHEY and CDR2 SVGAGI. V shed 6 bases, J shed 5 bases, and the junction held 5 bases outside the gene matches.

The V call is TRBV4-1, the J call TRBJ1-2; D is possibly TRBD1 (5 bases). Germline CDR1 reads MGHRA; CDR2 reads YSYEKL. V lost 0 bases to trimming and J lost 3 bases, with 8 bases between them. The CDR3 runs 14 residues. This CDR3 reads CASSQDRDYYGYTF. The CDR3 nucleotides read TGCGCCAGCAGCCAAGACAGGGATTACTATGGCTACACCTTC.

Comment on this clone: Other DNA sequences of this sample code for an identical CDR3. The chain carries TRBV5-1 and TRBJ1-5; 7 bases match TRBD1. V lost 4 bases, J lost 4 bases, and 5 bases stayed unmatched. CDR1 SGHRS and CDR2 YFSETQ come from the germline V gene. The CDR3 consists of 14 residues. CDR3 in amino acids: CASSQGQPNQPQHF. The CDR3 DNA reads as TGCGCCAGCAGCCAGGGACAGCCTAATCAGCCCCAGCATTTT.

This chain joins TRBV9 and TRBJ2-1; perhaps D is TRBD1 or TRBD2 (5 bases each). With 0 bases removed from V and 13 bases from J, the gap between germline ends came to 20 bases. CDR3 length equals 15 residues. Looked up from germline, CDR1 is SGDLS and CDR2 is YYNGEE. CDR3 bases: TGTGCCAGCAGCGTAGCACCCCGGGGCGTGTCCGTTCAGTTCTTC. Its translation is CASSVAPRGVSVQFF.

The chain employs TRBV28 and TRBJ2-5, with D possibly being TRBD1 (6 bases). CDR3 length equals 18 residues. Germline V gives CDR1 MDHEN, CDR2 SYDVKM. Trimming shortened V by 1 base and J by 2 bases, and 20 bases separated the two germline ends. This CDR3 reads CASSLLGWSGDKQETQYF. The CDR3 nucleotides read TGTGCCAGCAGTTTATTGGGGTGGTCAGGGGATAAGCAAGAGACCCAGTACTTC.

This clone is a singleton in its sample. This chain connects TRBV2 to TRBJ2-5, with TRBD2 matching over 14 bases. Trimming took 6 bases from V and 5 from J; bases not matched to a gene: 5. Germline assignment: CDR1 SNHLY and CDR2 FYNNEI. This CDR3 spans 15 amino acids. The CDR3, as DNA: TGTGCCAGCAGGACGACTAGCGGGAGGGGGGAGACCCAGTACTTC. It codes for CASRTTSGRGETQYF. The complete variable domain, with remaining parts taken from reference TRBV2 and TRBJ2-5, reads EPEVTQTPSHQVTQMGQEVILRCVPISNHLYFYWYRQILGQKVEFLVSFYNNEISEKSEIFDDQFSVERPDGSNFTLKIRSTKLEDSAMYFCASRTTSGRGETQYFGPGTRLLVL.

This chain uses TRBV4-1 with TRBJ1-3; D uncertain. V was shortened by 4 bases and J by 0 bases, with 10 bases between the two germline ends. Germline CDR1 and CDR2: MGHRA and YSYEKL. The CDR3 totals 15 residues. The CDR3 nucleotides are TGCGCCAGCAGCCTTGGTATCGGCTCTGGAAACACCATATATTTT. Translated, it gives CASSLGIGSGNTIYF.